This TCR beta chain was profiled in a study of molecular identifiers for immune sequencing clone quantification. Across the study: Five aliquots were made in replicates from the RNA of approximately 20,000 or 98,000 naive CD8 cells, and four were sequenced. Study-level results: Clones above 20 RNA copies contained over 98% of effector molecules and under 1% of naive molecules. Same-barcode identical TCR molecules could make highly expanded clones look smaller than they are.

The use of previously described methods and listed TCR primers produced the bulk TCR libraries. Using its own MiXCR run on the PCR reads, TCRdb lists one record per CDR3 protein. The data hold around 70,000 distinct CDR3 sequences, with around 18% observed a single time. In this sample, this clonotype turned up a few times. Its antigen is unknown. Trimming took 4 bases from V and 4 from J, leaving 5 bases between them. This CDR3 is built from 12 residues. In germline, CDR1 is PRHDT, CDR2 FYEKMQ (reference sequence). The clonotype originates from a human donor in good health. Some libraries in this study had Jurkat cell RNA spiked in. This chain links TRBV13 with TRBJ2-1; D remains ambiguous. The sequencing input was naive CD8+ T cells from blood, with Jurkat cell RNA spiked in. Subset reported: FACS-sorted CD8+CD4-CCR7+CD45RA+ naive T cells. The CDR3 DNA follows: TGTGCCAGCAGCTCCGATTACAATGAGCAGTTCTTC. It specifies CASSSDYNEQFF.